Listed below are T cell receptor beta chains from one sample, sequenced in a study of tumor-infiltrating lymphocytes in primary liver carcinoma. TCRdb analysed the multiplex PCR reads with MiXCR anew, one entry per CDR3 protein. The table records roughly 330,000 distinct CDR3 sequences, about 65% of them present only once. What was sequenced was peripheral blood. All receptors come from a man aged 40-50 years with primary liver carcinoma and hepatitis B virus infection. CDR3s include the opening cysteine and the closing phenylalanine or tryptophan. The D gene is left open where the match is weak. A row's size may be missing; if present it is once, few, many or a size class.

J gene | V gene | D gene | clone size | CDR3 DNA | CDR3 protein
TRBJ1-1 | TRBV12-3/TRBV12-4 | . | few | TGTGCCAGCAGTCCCTCTCAGCGAGGGGGGGCCGGTCGGACTGAAGCTTTCTTT | CASSPSQRGGAGRTEAFF
TRBJ2-7 | TRBV11-2 | . | . | TGTGCCAACAGCTTAGTTCCGGGAATAGGGGAGCAGCACTTC | CANSLVPGIGEQHF
TRBJ2-5 | TRBV12-3/TRBV12-4 | . | many | TGTGCCACCACCCGAAACTCGGGGGGCGGTGAGACCCAGTACTTC | CATTRNSGGGETQYF
TRBJ2-5 | TRBV6-1 | . | many | TGTGCCAGCAGACGTTTTGAGACCCAGTACTTC | CASRRFETQYF
TRBJ1-1 | TRBV5-6 | . | once | TGTGCCAGCAGCTTGTGGTCCTCCTACCGGGTGGGGACTGAAGCTTTCTTT | CASSLWSSYRVGTEAFF
TRBJ2-6 | TRBV4-2 | . | many | TGTGCCAGCAGCCAAGGAGGGTCTGGGGCCAACGTCCTGACTTTC | CASSQGGSGANVLTF
TRBJ1-4 | TRBV5-5 | . | . | TGTGCCAGCAGCTTGGTCCCCGGGCGCGAAAAACTGTTTTTT | CASSLVPGREKLFF
TRBJ2-3 | TRBV6-1 | TRBD2 | . | TGTGCCACCCTAGCGGGAGGGCATTCGGATACGCAGTATTTT | CATLAGGHSDTQYF
TRBJ2-1 | TRBV11-1 | TRBD2 | many | TGTGCCAGCAGCTTAGTGTCTAGCGGCTACAATGAGCAGTTCTTC | CASSLVSSGYNEQFF
TRBJ1-5 | TRBV6-1 | . | many | TGTGCCAGCATAACGGATCATAGCAATCAGCCCCAGCATTTT | CASITDHSNQPQHF
TRBJ2-1 | TRBV30 | . | . | TGTGCCCGGAATCAGGGGGGTGAGCAGTTCTTC | CARNQGGEQFF
TRBJ1-1 | TRBV5-4 | . | once | TGTGCCAGCAGCTCGCTGGGGTACACTGAAGCTTTCTTT | CASSSLGYTEAFF
TRBJ2-1 | TRBV15 | TRBD2 | once | TGTGCCACCAGTAGCGGGGGGCCTCAGTTCTTC | CATSSGGPQFF
TRBJ2-1 | TRBV11-2 | . | medium-sized | TGTGCCAGCAGCTTACAGGGGCATGAGCAGTTCTTC | CASSLQGHEQFF
TRBJ2-7 | TRBV6-6 | . | many | TGTGCCAGCAGGCACGCCAGAGGGACCTACGAGCAGTACTTC | CASRHARGTYEQYF